This TCR beta chain originates from a study of regulatory T cells in long-lasting Graves disease. Germline values: CDR1 MNHNS, CDR2 SASEGT. This CDR3 contains 13 residues. V shed 10 bases and J shed 9 bases, with 19 bases lying between them. This clonotype was seen ten or more times. Time point denoted: newly diagnosed GD, antithyroid drugs for less than 3 months. PBMC-extracted RNA yielded the TCR library. It was by American Thyroid Association guidelines that Graves' disease was diagnosed. Both iRepertoire HTBI primers and Arm-PCR of CDR3 regions were used to build the TCR beta libraries. TCRdb ran MiXCR on the multiplex PCR reads and lists one entry per CDR3 protein. This table has about 540,000 distinct CDR3 sequences, roughly 13% appearing once. These data also featured in a second study, about T cells in Graves' hyperthyroidism and ophthalmopathy.

The sequences come from peripheral blood mononuclear cells (PBMCs), collected at new diagnosis, from a patient treated with antithyroid drugs. This sequence was found in a young man with Graves disease. The rearrangement uses TRBV6-1 and TRBJ2-1; D may match TRBD1 or TRBD2 (5 bases each). CDR3 residues: CATNRGSAGEQFF. The CDR3 region has the DNA TGTGCCACCAACCGGGGCAGTGCGGGTGAGCAGTTCTTC.